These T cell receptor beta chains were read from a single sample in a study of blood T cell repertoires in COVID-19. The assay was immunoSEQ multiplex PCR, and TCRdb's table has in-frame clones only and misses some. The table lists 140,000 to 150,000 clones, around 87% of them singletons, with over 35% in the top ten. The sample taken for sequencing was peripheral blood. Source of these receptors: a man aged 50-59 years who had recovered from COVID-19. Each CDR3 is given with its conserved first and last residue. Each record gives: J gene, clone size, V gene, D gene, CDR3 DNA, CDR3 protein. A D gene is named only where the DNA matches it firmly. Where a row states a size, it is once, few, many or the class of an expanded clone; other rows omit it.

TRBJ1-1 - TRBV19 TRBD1 TGTGCCAGTAGAGGGACAGGGACCTACACTGAAGCTTTCTTT CASRGTGTYTEAFF
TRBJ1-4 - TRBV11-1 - TGTGCCAGCAGCTTAACCGGACAGCAGAATGAAAAACTGTTTTTT CASSLTGQQNEKLFF
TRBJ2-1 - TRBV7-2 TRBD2 TGTGCCAGCAGGGGAGGGAGCAACGGCAATGAGCAGTTCTTC CASRGGSNGNEQFF
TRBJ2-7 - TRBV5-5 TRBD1 TGTGCCAGCAGTCGGACAGGCGGGTCTTACGAGCAGTACTTC CASSRTGGSYEQYF
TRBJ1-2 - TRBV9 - TGTGCCAGCAGCGTAGGAGGCAGGGGAACCTATGGCTACACCTTC CASSVGGRGTYGYTF
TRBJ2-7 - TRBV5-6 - TGTGCCAGCTCCCCTGGGCAGGGGCTGGGAGAGCAGTACTTC CASSPGQGLGEQYF
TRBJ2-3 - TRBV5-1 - TGCGCCAGCAGCACCCCGACAGAGGATACGCAGTATTTT CASSTPTEDTQYF
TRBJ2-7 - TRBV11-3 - TGTGCCAGCAGCTTAGGACGGGGAAGGTACGAGCAGTACTTC CASSLGRGRYEQYF
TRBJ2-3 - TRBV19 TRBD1 TGTGCCAGTAGTACTAAAACAGGGGCCACCTTATTT CASSTKTGATLF
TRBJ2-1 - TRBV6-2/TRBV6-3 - TGTGCCAGCAGTCGTCAGGGTCGCCCCTACAATGAGCAGTTCTTC CASSRQGRPYNEQFF
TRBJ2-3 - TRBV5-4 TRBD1 TGTGCCAGCAGAGGGCCGGGACAGGGGACAGATACGCAGTATTTT CASRGPGQGTDTQYF
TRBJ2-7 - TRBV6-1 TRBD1 TGTGCCAGCAGTGAAGCGCTTTGGACAGGGGGCAACGAGCAGTACTTC CASSEALWTGGNEQYF
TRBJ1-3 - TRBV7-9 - TGTGCCAGCAGCTCAGCGGGGGCAGTACCCTCTGGAAACACCATATATTTT CASSSAGAVPSGNTIYF
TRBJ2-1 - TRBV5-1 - TGCGCCAGCAAGGCAGACTTCTACCCCAATGAGCAGTTCTTC CASKADFYPNEQFF
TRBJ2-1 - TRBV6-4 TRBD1 TGTGCCAGCAGTGAAAACAGGGGCCAGGAGCAGTTCTTC CASSENRGQEQFF
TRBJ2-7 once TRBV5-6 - TGTGCCAGCAGCCGCGGACAGCCCTACGAGCAGTACTTC CASSRGQPYEQYF
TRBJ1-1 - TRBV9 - TGTGCCAGCAGCGTAGGTAAGGGGTTAGGGACTGAAGCTTTCTTT CASSVGKGLGTEAFF
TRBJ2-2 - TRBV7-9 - TGTGCCAGCACACTATCAGGACTACCGAACACCGGGGAGCTGTTTTTT CASTLSGLPNTGELFF
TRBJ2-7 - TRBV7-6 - TGTGCCAGCAGCTCGTACCGCATGGTGAGCTCCTACGAGCAGTACTTC CASSSYRMVSSYEQYF
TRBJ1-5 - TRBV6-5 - TGTGCCAGCAGCGCAGAGGGCGTAAGCAATCAGCCCCAGCATTTT CASSAEGVSNQPQHF
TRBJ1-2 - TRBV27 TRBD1 TGTGCCAGCAGTCCTGGACAGGGCGCGGGCTACACCTTC CASSPGQGAGYTF
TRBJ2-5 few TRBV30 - TGTGCCTGGGGATCCCAGTTACAAGAGACCCAGTACTTC CAWGSQLQETQYF
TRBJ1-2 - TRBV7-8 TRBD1 TGTGCCAGCAGCTCCATCGGGACAGCCTTATTTGGCGGCTACACCTTC CASSSIGTALFGGYTF
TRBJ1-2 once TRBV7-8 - TGTGCCAGCAGCTTAAAAGATGCCCCACTTTCATCCGGCTACACCTTC CASSLKDAPLSSGYTF
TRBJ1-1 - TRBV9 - TGTGCCAGCAGCGTAAGCTGGGCGAACACTGAAGCTTTCTTT CASSVSWANTEAFF
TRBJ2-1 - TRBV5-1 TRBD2 TGCGCCAGCAGCTCCAGACCTAGCGGGGGGGCTTCCTACAATGAGCAGTTCTTC CASSSRPSGGASYNEQFF
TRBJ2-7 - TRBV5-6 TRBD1 TGTGCCAGCAGCTTTCGGGACAGGGCGACCTACGAGCAGTACTTC CASSFRDRATYEQYF
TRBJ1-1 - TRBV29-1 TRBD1 TGCAGCGTTGAAGTGGACAGGGAGAACACTGAAGCTTTCTTT CSVEVDRENTEAFF
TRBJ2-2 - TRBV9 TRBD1 TGTGCCAGCACCACCGGGACAGCCAACACCGGGGAGCTGTTTTTT CASTTGTANTGELFF
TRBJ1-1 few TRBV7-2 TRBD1 TGTGCCAGCAGCGTCGACAGGGGAAACACTGAAGCTTTCTTT CASSVDRGNTEAFF